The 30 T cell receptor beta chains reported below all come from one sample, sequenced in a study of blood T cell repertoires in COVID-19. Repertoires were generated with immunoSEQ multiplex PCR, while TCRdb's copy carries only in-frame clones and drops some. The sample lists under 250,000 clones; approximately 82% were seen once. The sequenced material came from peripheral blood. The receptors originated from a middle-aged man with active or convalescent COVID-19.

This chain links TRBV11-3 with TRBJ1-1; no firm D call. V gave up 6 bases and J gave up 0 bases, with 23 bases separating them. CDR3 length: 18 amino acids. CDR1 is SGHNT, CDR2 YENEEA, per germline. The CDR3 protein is CASRQNSHGRNMNTEAFF. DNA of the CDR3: TGTGCCAGCAGACAAAACTCCCACGGCAGGAACATGAACACTGAAGCTTTCTTT.

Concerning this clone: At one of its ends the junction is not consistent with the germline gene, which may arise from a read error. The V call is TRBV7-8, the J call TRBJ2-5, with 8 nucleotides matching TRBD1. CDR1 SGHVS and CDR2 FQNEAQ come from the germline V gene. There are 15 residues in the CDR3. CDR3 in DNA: TGTGCCAGCAGCTTAGGGACAGGGTTCCAAGGGACCCAGTACTTC. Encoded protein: CASSLGTGFQGTQYF.

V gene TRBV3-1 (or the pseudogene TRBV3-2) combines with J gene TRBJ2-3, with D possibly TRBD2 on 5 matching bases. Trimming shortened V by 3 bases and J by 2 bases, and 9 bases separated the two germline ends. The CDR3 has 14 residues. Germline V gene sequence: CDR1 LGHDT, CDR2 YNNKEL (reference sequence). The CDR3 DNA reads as TGTGCCAGCAGCCATTCGGGGATCACAGATACGCAGTATTTT. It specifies CASSHSGITDTQYF.

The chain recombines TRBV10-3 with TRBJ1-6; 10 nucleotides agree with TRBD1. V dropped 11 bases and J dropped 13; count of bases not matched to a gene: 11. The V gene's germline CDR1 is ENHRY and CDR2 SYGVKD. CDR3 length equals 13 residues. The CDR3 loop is CAGQGGREFPLHF. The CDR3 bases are TGTGCCGGACAGGGGGGCAGGGAGTTTCCCCTCCACTTT.

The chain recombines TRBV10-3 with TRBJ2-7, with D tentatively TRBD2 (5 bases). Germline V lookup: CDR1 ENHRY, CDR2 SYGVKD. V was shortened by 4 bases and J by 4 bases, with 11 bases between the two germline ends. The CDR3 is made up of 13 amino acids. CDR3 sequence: CAISGGWRYEQYF. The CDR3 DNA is TGTGCCATCAGTGGCGGGTGGCGGTACGAGCAGTACTTC.

CDR3 nucleotide sequence: TGTGCCAGCAGCGTAGGCGGGGAGGCGTATCAGCCCCAGCATTTT. Protein sequence: CASSVGGEAYQPQHF. V and J are TRBV9 and TRBJ1-5, with D unclear. V gave up 0 bases and J gave up 5 bases, with 12 bases separating them. Germline V gene lookup returns CDR1 SGDLS and CDR2 YYNGEE. This CDR3 has 15 residues.

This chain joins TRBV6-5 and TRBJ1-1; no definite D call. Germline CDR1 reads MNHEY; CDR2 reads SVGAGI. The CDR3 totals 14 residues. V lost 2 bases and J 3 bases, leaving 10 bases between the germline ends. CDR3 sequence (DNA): TGTGCCAGCAGTTACAGCTACCAGGACACTGAAGCTTTCTTT. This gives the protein CASSYSYQDTEAFF.

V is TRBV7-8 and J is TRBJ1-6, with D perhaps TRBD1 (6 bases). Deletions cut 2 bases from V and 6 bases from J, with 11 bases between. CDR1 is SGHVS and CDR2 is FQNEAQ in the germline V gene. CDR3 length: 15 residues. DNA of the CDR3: TGTGCCAGCAGCTTATGGGGGGGCGCTAATTCACCCCTCCACTTT. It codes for CASSLWGGANSPLHF.

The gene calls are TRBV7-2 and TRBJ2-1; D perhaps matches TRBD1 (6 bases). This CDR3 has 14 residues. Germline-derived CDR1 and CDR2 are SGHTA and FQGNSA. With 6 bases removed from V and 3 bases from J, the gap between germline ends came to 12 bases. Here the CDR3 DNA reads TGTGCCAGCAGTGGACAGTCCCTCTACAATGAGCAGTTCTTC. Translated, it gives CASSGQSLYNEQFF.

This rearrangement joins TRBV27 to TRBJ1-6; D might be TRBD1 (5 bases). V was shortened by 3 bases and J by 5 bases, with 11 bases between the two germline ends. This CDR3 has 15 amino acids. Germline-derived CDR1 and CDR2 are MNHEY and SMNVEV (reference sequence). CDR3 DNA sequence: TGTGCCAGCAGTTTTGGGCAGGGAAATAATTCACCCCTCCACTTT. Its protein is CASSFGQGNNSPLHF.

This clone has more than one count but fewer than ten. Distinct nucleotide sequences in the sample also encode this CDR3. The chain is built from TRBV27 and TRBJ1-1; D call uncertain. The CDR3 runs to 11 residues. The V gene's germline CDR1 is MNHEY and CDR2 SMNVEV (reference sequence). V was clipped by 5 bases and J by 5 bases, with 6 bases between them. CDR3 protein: CASSPGTEAFF. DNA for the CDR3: TGTGCCAGCAGTCCCGGGACTGAAGCTTTCTTT.

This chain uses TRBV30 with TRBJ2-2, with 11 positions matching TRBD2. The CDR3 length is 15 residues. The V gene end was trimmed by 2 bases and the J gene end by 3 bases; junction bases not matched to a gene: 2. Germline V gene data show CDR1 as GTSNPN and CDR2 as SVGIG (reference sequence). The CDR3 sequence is CAWSLAGGYTGELFF. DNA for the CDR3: TGTGCCTGGAGTTTAGCGGGAGGGTACACCGGGGAGCTGTTTTTT.

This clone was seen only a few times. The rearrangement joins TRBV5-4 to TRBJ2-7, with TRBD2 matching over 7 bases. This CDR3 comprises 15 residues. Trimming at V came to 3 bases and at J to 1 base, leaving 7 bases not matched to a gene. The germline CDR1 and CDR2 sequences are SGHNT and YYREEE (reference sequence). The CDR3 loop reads CASSSGGSGSYEQYF. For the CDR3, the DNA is TGTGCCAGCAGCTCGGGGGGAAGCGGATCCTACGAGCAGTACTTC.

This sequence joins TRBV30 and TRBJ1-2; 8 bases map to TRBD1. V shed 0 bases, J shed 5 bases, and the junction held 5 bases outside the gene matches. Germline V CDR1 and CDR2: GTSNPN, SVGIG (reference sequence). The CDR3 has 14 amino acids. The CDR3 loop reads CAWSVNQGAYGYTF. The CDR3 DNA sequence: TGTGCCTGGAGTGTAAACCAGGGGGCTTATGGCTACACCTTC. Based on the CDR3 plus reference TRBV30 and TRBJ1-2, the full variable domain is SQTIHQWPATLVQPVGSPLSLECTVEGTSNPNLYWYRQAAGRGLQLLFYSVGIGQISSEVPQNLSASRPQDRQFILSSKKLLLSDSGFYLCAWSVNQGAYGYTFGSGTRLTVV.

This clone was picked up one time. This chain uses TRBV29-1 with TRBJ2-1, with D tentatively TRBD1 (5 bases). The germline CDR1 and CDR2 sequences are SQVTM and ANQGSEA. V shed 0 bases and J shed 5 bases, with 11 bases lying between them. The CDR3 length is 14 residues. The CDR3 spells CSVEEDTFNNEQFF. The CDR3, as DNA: TGCAGCGTTGAAGAGGACACTTTCAACAATGAGCAGTTCTTC.

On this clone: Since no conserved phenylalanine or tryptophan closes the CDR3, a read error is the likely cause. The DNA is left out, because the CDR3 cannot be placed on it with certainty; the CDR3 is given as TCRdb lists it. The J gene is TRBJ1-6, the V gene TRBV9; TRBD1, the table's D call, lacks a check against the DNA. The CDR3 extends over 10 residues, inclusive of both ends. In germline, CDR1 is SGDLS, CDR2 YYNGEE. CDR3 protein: CASSVVGSLR.

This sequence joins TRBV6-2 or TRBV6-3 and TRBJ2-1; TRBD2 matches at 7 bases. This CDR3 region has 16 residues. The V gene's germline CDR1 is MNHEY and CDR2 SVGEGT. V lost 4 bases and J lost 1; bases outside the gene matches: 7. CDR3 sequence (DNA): TGTGCCAGCAGTTCCACAGAAGCGGGGTCCTACAATGAGCAGTTCTTC. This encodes CASSSTEAGSYNEQFF.

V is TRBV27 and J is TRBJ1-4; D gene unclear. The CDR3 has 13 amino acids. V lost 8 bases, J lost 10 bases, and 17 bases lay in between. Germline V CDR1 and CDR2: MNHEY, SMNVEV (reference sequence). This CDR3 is CASSLLGGGKLFF. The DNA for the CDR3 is TGTGCCAGCTCCCTATTAGGAGGCGGAAAACTGTTTTTT.

CDR3: CASSQVPPETQYF. Written as DNA, the CDR3 is TGTGCCAGCAGCCAAGTTCCTCCAGAGACCCAGTACTTC. The chain uses TRBV3-1 (or the pseudogene TRBV3-2) and TRBJ2-5; D is uncertain. The length of the CDR3 is 13 residues. Between the trimmed V and J ends, which lost 1 base and 4 bases, there was a span of 7 bases. Germline CDR1 is LGHDT and CDR2 is YNNKEL (reference sequence).

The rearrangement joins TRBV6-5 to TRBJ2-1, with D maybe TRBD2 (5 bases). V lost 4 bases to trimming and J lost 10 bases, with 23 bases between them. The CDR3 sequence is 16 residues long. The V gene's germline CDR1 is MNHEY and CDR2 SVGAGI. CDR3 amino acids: CASSSHLKGRGPEQFF. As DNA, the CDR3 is TGTGCCAGCAGTTCGCACCTAAAAGGCCGGGGTCCAGAGCAGTTCTTC.

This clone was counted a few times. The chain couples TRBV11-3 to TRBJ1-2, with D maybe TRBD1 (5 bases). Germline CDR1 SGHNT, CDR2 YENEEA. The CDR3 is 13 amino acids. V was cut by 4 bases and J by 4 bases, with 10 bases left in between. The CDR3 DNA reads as TGTGCCAGCAGCTCGCTGGGGCCCTATGGCTACACCTTC. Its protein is CASSSLGPYGYTF.

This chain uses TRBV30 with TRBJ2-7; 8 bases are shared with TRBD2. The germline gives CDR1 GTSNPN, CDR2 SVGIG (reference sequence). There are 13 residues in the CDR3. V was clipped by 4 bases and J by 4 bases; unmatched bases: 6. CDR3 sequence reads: CAWNPLAGYEQYF. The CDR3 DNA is TGTGCCTGGAACCCCTTAGCGGGGTACGAGCAGTACTTC.

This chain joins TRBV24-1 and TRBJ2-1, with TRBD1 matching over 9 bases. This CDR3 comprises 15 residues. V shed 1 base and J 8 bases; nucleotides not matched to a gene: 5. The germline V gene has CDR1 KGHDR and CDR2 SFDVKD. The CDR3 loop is CATSDFGTGNHEQFF. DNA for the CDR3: TGTGCCACCAGTGATTTTGGGACAGGGAACCATGAGCAGTTCTTC.

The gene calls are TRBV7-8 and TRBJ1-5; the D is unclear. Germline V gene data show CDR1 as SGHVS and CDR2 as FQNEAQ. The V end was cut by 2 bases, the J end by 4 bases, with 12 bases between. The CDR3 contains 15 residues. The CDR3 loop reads CASSLREIGNQPQHF. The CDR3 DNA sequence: TGTGCCAGCAGCTTAAGGGAGATCGGAAATCAGCCCCAGCATTTT.

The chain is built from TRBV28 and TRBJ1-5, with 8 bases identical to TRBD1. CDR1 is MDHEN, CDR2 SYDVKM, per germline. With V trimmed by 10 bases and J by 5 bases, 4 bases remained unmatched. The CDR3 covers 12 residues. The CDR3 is CATATGDQPQHF. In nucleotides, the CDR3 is TGTGCCACCGCGACAGGGGATCAGCCCCAGCATTTT.

The chain's CDR3 is CASSLGAGPNTGELFF. The CDR3 DNA sequence: TGTGCCAGCAGCTTAGGGGCAGGGCCGAACACCGGGGAGCTGTTTTTT. The chain carries TRBV7-6 and TRBJ2-2; D perhaps matches TRBD1 (5 bases). The CDR3 runs to 16 residues. Trimming removed 1 base at V and 0 bases at J, with 9 bases between. Germline CDR1 and CDR2: SGHVS and FNYEAQ.

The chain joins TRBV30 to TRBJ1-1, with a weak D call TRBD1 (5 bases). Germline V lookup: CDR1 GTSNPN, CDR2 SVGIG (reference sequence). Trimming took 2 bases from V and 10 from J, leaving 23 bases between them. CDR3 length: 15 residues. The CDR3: CAWSMGSGTAVAAFF. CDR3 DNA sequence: TGTGCCTGGAGTATGGGCAGTGGGACTGCCGTGGCAGCTTTCTTT.

The CDR3 DNA follows: TGTGCCAGCGCCCAACGGGGGGGCGCGAACACCGGGGAGCTGTTTTTT. It encodes CASAQRGGANTGELFF. The chain has TRBV27 and TRBJ2-2, with 8 nucleotides matching TRBD2. With 8 bases clipped from V and 0 bases from J, the junction kept 8 bases outside the gene matches. Germline assignment: CDR1 MNHEY and CDR2 SMNVEV (reference sequence). The CDR3 has 16 amino acids.

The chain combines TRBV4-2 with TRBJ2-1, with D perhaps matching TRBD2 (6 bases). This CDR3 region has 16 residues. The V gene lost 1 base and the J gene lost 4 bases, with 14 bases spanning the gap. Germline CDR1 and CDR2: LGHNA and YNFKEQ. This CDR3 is CASSQAYGSGYNEQFF. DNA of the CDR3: TGTGCCAGCAGCCAAGCCTACGGTAGCGGATACAATGAGCAGTTCTTC.

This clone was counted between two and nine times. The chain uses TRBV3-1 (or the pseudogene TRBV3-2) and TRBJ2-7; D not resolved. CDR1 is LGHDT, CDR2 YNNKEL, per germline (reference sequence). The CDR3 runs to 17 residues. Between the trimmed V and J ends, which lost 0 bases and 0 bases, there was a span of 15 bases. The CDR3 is CASSQDRRLTSSYEQYF. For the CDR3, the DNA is TGTGCCAGCAGCCAAGATCGGCGACTGACGAGCTCCTACGAGCAGTACTTC.